The clone carrying this T cell receptor beta chain was counted only a few times. Repertoires were generated with immunoSEQ multiplex PCR, while TCRdb's copy carries only in-frame clones and drops some. The sample includes some 3,700 clones, approximately 23% of them seen just once. The data belong to a study of T cells in localized non-small cell lung cancer. This clonotype was obtained from a woman between 35 and 70 years old with stage I lung adenocarcinoma. Material: lung tumor tissue, obtained before any cancer treatment.

Here the CDR3 reads CASTKYGGTSIHEQYF. CDR3 DNA sequence: TGTGCCAGCACCAAGTACGGCGGGACTAGCATACACGAGCAGTACTTC. The J gene is TRBJ2-7, the V gene TRBV6-8; 9 bases match TRBD2. Germline V gene lookup returns CDR1 MNHGY and CDR2 SAAAGT. V was pared by 7 bases and J by 5 bases, with 15 bases of the junction left unmatched. There are 16 residues in the CDR3.